This T cell receptor (beta chain) is from a study of beta chain features in type 1 diabetes. Whole-study findings and limits: A closer apparent resemblance between naive, central memory and Treg TCRB repertoires was seen in patients than in healthy donors. For Type 1 diabetes patients, all four CD4+ subsets carried TCRB CDR3s that were moderately but significantly shorter. VDJ junctions from type 1 diabetes patients carried fewer insertions and larger deletions.

In regard to this clone: What it recognizes is unknown.

Trimming pared 0 bases from V and 2 bases from J, leaving 17 bases between. Germline CDR1 and CDR2: SGHVS and FQNEAQ. The CDR3 spans 17 residues. Of the isolated RNA, all was reverse transcribed, and so the sequenced material was expressed TCRB transcripts. Assay: immunoSEQ multiplex PCR; the TCRdb copy retains only in-frame clones and omits some. Of 95,000 to 150,000 clones in the sample, over 15% were seen once. CD45RO/CCR7/CD25/CD127/CD95/CD27 sorting isolated CD4+ naive, central memory, regulatory and stem cell-like memory cells. The sequenced sample was central memory CD4+ T cells from blood. This chain connects TRBV7-8 to TRBJ2-7; D not certain. The sequence derives from a man younger than 40 with type 1 diabetes. The CDR3 DNA reads as TGTGCCAGCAGCTTAGCAGATACCTTTTCGAAAACCTACGAGCAGTACTTC. It encodes CASSLADTFSKTYEQYF.